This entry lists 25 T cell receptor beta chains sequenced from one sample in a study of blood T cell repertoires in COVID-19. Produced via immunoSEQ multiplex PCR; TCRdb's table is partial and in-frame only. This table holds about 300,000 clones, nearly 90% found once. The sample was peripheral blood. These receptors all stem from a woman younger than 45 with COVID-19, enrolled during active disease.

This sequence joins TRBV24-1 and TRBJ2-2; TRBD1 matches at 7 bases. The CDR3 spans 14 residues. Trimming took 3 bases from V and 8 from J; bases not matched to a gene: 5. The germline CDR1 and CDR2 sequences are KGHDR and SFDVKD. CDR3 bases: TGTGCCACCAGTGATCGAACAGGGGCAGGGGAGCTGTTTTTT. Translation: CATSDRTGAGELFF.

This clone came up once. The CDR3, as DNA: TGTGCCAGCAGCGAAGGGACAGGGGGGAATGAGCAGTTCTTC. It specifies CASSEGTGGNEQFF. The chain couples TRBV5-5 to TRBJ2-1; 11 bases match TRBD1. The CDR3 length is 14 residues. CDR1 and CDR2 from the germline V gene are SGHKS and YYEKEE (reference sequence). The ends lost 4 bases at V and 7 bases at J; junction bases unmatched: 4.

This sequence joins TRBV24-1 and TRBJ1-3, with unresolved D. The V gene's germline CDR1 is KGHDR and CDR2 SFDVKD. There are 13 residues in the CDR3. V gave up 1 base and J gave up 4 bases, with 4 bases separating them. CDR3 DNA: TGTGCCACCAGTGATTTCGAGGGAAACACCATATATTTT. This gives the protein CATSDFEGNTIYF.

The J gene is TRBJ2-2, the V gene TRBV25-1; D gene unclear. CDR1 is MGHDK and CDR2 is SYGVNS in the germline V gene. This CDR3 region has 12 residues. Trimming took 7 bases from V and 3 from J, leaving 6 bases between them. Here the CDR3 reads CASIAHTGELFF. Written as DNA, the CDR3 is TGTGCCAGCATAGCCCACACCGGGGAGCTGTTTTTT. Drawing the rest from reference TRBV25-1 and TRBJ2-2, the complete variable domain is EADIYQTPRYLVIGTGKKITLECSQTMGHDKMYWYQQDPGMELHLIHYSYGVNSTEKGDLSSESTVSRIRTEHFPLTLESARPSHTSQYLCASIAHTGELFFGEGSRLTVL.

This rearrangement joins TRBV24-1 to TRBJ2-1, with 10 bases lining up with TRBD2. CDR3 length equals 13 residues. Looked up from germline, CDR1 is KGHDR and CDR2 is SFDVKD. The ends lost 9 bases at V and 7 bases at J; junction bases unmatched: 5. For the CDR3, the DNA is TGTGCCACCGGGCTAGCGGGGGTTAATGAGCAGTTCTTC. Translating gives CATGLAGVNEQFF.

CDR3 in DNA: TGCGCCAGCAGCCAAGAGGCACTAGCGGAAAACAATGAGCAGTTCTTC. This gives the protein CASSQEALAENNEQFF. This sequence joins TRBV4-3 and TRBJ2-1; 8 bases are shared with TRBD2. The V segment lost 0 bases and the J segment 5 bases; nucleotides outside the gene matches: 6. In germline, CDR1 is LGHNA, CDR2 YSLEER. The CDR3 is 16 amino acids.

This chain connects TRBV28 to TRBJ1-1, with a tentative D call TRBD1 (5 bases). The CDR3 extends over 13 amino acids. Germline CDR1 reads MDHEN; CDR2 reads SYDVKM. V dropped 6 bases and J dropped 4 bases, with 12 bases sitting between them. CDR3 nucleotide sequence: TGTGCCAGCAGCCCGGGGGTGGGCACTGAAGCTTTCTTT. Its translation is CASSPGVGTEAFF.

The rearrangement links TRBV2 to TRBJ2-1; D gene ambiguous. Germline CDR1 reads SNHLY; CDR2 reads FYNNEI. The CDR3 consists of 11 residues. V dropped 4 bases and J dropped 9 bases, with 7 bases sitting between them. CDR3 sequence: CASSAAVEQFF. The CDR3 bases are TGTGCCAGCAGTGCCGCGGTTGAGCAGTTCTTC.

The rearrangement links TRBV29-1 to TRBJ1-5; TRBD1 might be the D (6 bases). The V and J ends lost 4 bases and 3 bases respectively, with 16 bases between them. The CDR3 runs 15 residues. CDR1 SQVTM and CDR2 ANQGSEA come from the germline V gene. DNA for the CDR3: TGCAGCGTTGTATCTCAGCCAGGGGTCAATCAGCCCCAGCATTTT. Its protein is CSVVSQPGVNQPQHF.

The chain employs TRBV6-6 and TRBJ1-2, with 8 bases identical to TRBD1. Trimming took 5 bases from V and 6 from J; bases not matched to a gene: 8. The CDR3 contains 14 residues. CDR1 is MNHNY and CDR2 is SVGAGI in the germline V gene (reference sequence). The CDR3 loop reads CASSAGTGAHGYTF. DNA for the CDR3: TGTGCCAGCAGTGCCGGGACAGGCGCCCATGGCTACACCTTC.

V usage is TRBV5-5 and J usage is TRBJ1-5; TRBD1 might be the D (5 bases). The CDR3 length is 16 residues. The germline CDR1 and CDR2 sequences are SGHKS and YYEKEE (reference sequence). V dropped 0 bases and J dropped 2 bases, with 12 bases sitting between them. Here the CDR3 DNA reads TGTGCCAGCAGCTTGGGGATGGCAGGGCGCAATCAGCCCCAGCATTTT. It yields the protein CASSLGMAGRNQPQHF.

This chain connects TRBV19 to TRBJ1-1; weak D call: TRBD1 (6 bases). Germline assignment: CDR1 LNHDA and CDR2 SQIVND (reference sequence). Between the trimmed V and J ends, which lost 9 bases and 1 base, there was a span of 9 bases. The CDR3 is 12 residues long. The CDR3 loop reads CASKQGNTEAFF. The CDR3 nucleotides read TGTGCCAGCAAACAGGGGAACACTGAAGCTTTCTTT. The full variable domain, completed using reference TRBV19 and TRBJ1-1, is DGGITQSPKYLFRKEGQNVTLSCEQNLNHDAMYWYRQDPGQGLRLIYYSQIVNDFQKGDIAEGYSVSREKKESFPLTVTSAQKNPTAFYLCASKQGNTEAFFGQGTRLTVV.

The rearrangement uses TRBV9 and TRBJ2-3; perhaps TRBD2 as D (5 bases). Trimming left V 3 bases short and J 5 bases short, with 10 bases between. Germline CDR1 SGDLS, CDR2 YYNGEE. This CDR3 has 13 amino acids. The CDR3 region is CASSALGRDTQYF. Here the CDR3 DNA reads TGTGCCAGCAGCGCCTTGGGGAGAGATACGCAGTATTTT.

The CDR3 protein is CASRNSLNTEAFF. CDR3 bases: TGCGCCAGCAGGAACAGCTTGAACACTGAAGCTTTCTTT. This sequence joins TRBV10-1 and TRBJ1-1; D is undetermined. The CDR3 length is 13 residues. V was cut by 6 bases and J by 0 bases, with 8 bases left in between. Germline V gene lookup returns CDR1 WNHNN and CDR2 SYGVQD (reference sequence).

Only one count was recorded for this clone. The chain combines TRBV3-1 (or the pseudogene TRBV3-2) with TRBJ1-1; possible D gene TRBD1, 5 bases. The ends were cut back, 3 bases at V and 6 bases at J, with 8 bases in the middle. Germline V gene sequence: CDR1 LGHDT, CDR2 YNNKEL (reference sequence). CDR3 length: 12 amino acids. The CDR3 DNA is TGTGCCAGCAGCCACAGGGTATCTGAAGCTTTCTTT. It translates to CASSHRVSEAFF.

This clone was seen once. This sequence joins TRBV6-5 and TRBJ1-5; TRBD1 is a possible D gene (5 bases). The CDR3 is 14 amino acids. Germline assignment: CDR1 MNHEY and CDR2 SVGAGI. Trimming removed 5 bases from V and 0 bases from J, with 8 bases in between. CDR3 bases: TGTGCCAGCAGTCACAGGTTTAGCAATCAGCCCCAGCATTTT. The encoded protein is CASSHRFSNQPQHF.

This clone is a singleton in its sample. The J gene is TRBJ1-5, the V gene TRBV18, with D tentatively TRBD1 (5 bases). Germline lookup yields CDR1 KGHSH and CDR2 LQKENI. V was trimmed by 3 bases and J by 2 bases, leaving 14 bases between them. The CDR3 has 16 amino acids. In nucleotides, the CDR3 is TGTGCCAGCTCACCGATTGGGGGGGACGGCAATCAGCCCCAGCATTTT. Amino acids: CASSPIGGDGNQPQHF.

The CDR3 spells CASSQDTGSGANVLTF. In DNA form, the CDR3 reads TGTGCCAGCAGCCAAGATACGGGCTCTGGGGCCAACGTCCTGACTTTC. The chain uses TRBV4-2 and TRBJ2-6; D not resolved. Trimming left V 0 bases short and J 0 bases short, with 6 bases between. Per germline, CDR1 LGHNA and CDR2 YNFKEQ. This CDR3 spans 16 amino acids.

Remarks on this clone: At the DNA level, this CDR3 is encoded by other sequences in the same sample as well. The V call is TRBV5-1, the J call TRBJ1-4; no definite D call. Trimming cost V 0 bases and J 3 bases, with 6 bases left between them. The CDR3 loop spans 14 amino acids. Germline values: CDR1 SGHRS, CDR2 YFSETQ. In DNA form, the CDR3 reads TGCGCCAGCAGCTTGGGTGTATCTAATGAAAAACTGTTTTTT. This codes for CASSLGVSNEKLFF.

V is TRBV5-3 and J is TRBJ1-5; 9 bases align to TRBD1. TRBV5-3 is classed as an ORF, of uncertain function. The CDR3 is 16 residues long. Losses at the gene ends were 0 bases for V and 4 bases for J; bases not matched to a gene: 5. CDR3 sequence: CARSLEQGAPNQPQHF. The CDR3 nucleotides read TGTGCCAGAAGCTTGGAACAGGGGGCGCCGAATCAGCCCCAGCATTTT.

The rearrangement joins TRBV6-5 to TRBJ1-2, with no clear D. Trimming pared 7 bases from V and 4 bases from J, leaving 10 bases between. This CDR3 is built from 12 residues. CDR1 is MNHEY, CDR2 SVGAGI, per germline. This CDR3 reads CASTLGGYGYTF. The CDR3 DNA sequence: TGTGCCAGCACTCTGGGAGGCTATGGCTACACCTTC.

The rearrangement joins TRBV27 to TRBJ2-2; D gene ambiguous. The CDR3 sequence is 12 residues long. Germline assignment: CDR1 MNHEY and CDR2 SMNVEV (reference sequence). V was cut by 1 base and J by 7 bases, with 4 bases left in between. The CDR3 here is CASSLFGGELFF. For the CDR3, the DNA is TGTGCCAGCAGTTTATTCGGCGGGGAGCTGTTTTTT.

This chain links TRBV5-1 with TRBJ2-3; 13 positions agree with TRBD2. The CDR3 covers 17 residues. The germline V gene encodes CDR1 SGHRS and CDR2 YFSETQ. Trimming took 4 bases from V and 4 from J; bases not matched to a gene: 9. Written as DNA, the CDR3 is TGCGCCAGCAGCCCCGAAGGACTAGCGGGGGTTTCAGATACGCAGTATTTT. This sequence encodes CASSPEGLAGVSDTQYF.

This CDR3 reads CASSRAYEQYV. DNA of the CDR3: TGTGCCAGCAGCAGAGCCTACGAGCAGTACGTC. The chain carries TRBV21-1 and TRBJ2-7; no check of the table's D call, TRBD2, against the DNA was made. TRBV21-1 is a pseudogene. The CDR3 covers 11 residues.

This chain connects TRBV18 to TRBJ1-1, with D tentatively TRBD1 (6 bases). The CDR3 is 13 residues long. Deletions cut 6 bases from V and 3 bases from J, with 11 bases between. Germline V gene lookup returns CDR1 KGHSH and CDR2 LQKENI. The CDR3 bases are TGTGCCAGCTCCCAAGCAGGGGACACTGAAGCTTTCTTT. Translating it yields CASSQAGDTEAFF.